A single sample is the source of the 14 T cell receptor beta chains below, sequenced in a study of blood T cell repertoires in COVID-19. The data were produced by immunoSEQ multiplex PCR, yet TCRdb's version contains in-frame clones alone and is incomplete. Here the sample spans a few hundred thousand clones, around 91% being singletons. The specimen sequenced was PBMCs or T cells enriched from blood (not recorded which). Receptors were obtained from a man aged 25 to 45 who had been exposed to COVID-19.

This clone turned up a few times. This sequence joins TRBV7-8 and TRBJ2-1; TRBD2 might be the D (6 bases). The germline V gene has CDR1 SGHVS and CDR2 FQNEAQ. The length of the CDR3 is 15 residues. Trimming took 4 bases from V and 5 from J, leaving 15 bases between them. The CDR3 is CASSSIRGKHNEQFF. In DNA, the CDR3 is TGTGCCAGCAGCTCCATACGGGGGAAACACAATGAGCAGTTCTTC.

This chain links TRBV6-5 with TRBJ2-7, with TRBD1 as a possible D gene (5 bases). Germline loops: CDR1 MNHEY, CDR2 SVGAGI. The CDR3 contains 13 residues. V was shortened by 2 bases and J by 2 bases, with 7 bases between the two germline ends. DNA of the CDR3: TGTGCCAGCAGTTACCCAGGGACCTACGAGCAGTACTTC. Translating it yields CASSYPGTYEQYF.

The V call is TRBV5-1, the J call TRBJ1-1, with 9 bases matching TRBD1. The CDR3 consists of 15 residues. Looked up from germline, CDR1 is SGHRS and CDR2 is YFSETQ. The J segment lost 6 bases and the V segment lost 0 bases, leaving 6 bases of the junction unmatched. CDR3 region: CASSLADRGMAEAFF. CDR3 coding DNA: TGCGCCAGCAGCTTGGCGGACAGGGGTATGGCTGAAGCTTTCTTT.

The chain joins TRBV7-9 to TRBJ2-5, with 10 positions matching TRBD1. The germline V gene encodes CDR1 SEHNR and CDR2 FQNEAQ (reference sequence). The CDR3 spans 17 residues. J lost 7 bases, V lost 5 bases, and 16 bases had no gene match. CDR3 sequence (DNA): TGTGCCAGCAGCCCCACTGTCGAGGACAGGGGGGTTTTGACCCAGTACTTC. Translated, it gives CASSPTVEDRGVLTQYF.

This clone was found once. The rearrangement links TRBV6-6 to TRBJ1-2; 10 nucleotides agree with TRBD1. This CDR3 comprises 13 residues. The V and J ends lost 10 bases and 6 bases, in that order; junction bases with no gene match: 8. Germline V gene lookup returns CDR1 MNHNY and CDR2 SVGAGI (reference sequence). CDR3 amino acids: CATEGQGYDGYTF. The DNA for the CDR3 is TGTGCCACTGAGGGACAGGGGTATGATGGCTACACCTTC.

This clone was detected many times. The chain has TRBV3-1 (or the pseudogene TRBV3-2) and TRBJ1-6, with a weak D call TRBD1 (5 bases). Germline CDR1 reads LGHDT; CDR2 reads YNNKEL (reference sequence). The CDR3 extends over 14 amino acids. V lost 4 bases, J lost 5 bases, and 9 bases lay in between. CDR3: CASSPWTNNSPLHF. The DNA for the CDR3 is TGTGCCAGCAGCCCTTGGACAAATAATTCACCCCTCCACTTT.

This clone has just one count. The rearrangement uses TRBV27 and TRBJ2-5, with a weak D call TRBD1 (5 bases). Germline CDR1 and CDR2: MNHEY and SMNVEV (reference sequence). Trimming pared 6 bases from V and 2 bases from J, leaving 22 bases between. The CDR3 length is 17 residues. Written as DNA, the CDR3 is TGTGCCAGCAGCCCTACAAGTGGCCCAAGGGGACAAGAGACCCAGTACTTC. Its protein product is CASSPTSGPRGQETQYF.

As for this clone: In the same sample, other DNA sequences code for this CDR3. This chain connects TRBV7-8 to TRBJ1-5; 10 bases fit TRBD1. Trimming took 6 bases from V and 5 from J; bases not matched to a gene: 4. The CDR3 loop spans 14 amino acids. Germline V gene sequence: CDR1 SGHVS, CDR2 FQNEAQ. CDR3 nucleotides: TGTGCCAGCAGTCTAGGGACAGGGGATCAGCCCCAGCATTTT. Amino acid sequence: CASSLGTGDQPQHF.

V and J are TRBV19 and TRBJ1-1; 7 nucleotides match TRBD1. This CDR3 is built from 16 residues. Germline-derived CDR1 and CDR2 are LNHDA and SQIVND (reference sequence). J was trimmed by 1 base and V by 3 bases; bases with no gene match: 8. CDR3 sequence: CASSINRDRPNTEAFF. DNA for the CDR3: TGTGCCAGTAGTATTAATCGGGACAGACCGAACACTGAAGCTTTCTTT.

This clone was seen just once. V usage is TRBV2 and J usage is TRBJ2-7, with 7 bases lining up with TRBD1. Germline V gene data show CDR1 as SNHLY and CDR2 as FYNNEI. The CDR3 length is 15 residues. V shed 2 bases and J 1 base; nucleotides not matched to a gene: 5. The CDR3 spells CASSEKTGMSYEQYF. The DNA for the CDR3 is TGTGCCAGCAGTGAAAAGACAGGGATGTCCTACGAGCAGTACTTC.

V gene TRBV6-5 combines with J gene TRBJ1-6; 8 bases are shared with TRBD1. CDR3 length: 14 amino acids. Trimming cost V 2 bases and J 11 bases; bases outside gene matches: 5. The V gene's germline CDR1 is MNHEY and CDR2 SVGAGI. This chain's CDR3 is CASSYRQGLAPLHF. CDR3 sequence (DNA): TGTGCCAGCAGTTACCGACAGGGGCTTGCACCCCTCCACTTT.

This chain joins TRBV7-2 and TRBJ2-7; D remains ambiguous. V dropped 3 bases and J dropped 6 bases, with 9 bases sitting between them. The CDR3 extends over 12 amino acids. Looked up from germline, CDR1 is SGHTA and CDR2 is FQGNSA. The CDR3 region has the DNA TGTGCCAGCAGCTTCCTTCCGGGCGAGCAGTACTTC. Protein product: CASSFLPGEQYF.

The chain employs TRBV24-1 and TRBJ2-3; tentative D call: TRBD2 (6 bases). In germline, CDR1 is KGHDR, CDR2 SFDVKD. The CDR3 consists of 14 residues. Between the trimmed V and J ends, which lost 3 bases and 7 bases, there was a span of 13 bases. The CDR3 loop reads CATSDMGGDNTQYF. The DNA for the CDR3 is TGTGCCACCAGTGATATGGGGGGAGACAATACGCAGTATTTT.

The chain has TRBV5-4 and TRBJ1-1; 7 bases fit TRBD1. The ends lost 5 bases at V and 4 bases at J; junction bases unmatched: 11. Per the germline V gene, CDR1 is SGHNT and CDR2 is YYREEE (reference sequence). CDR3 length: 15 amino acids. CDR3: CASSRPRGQVTEAFF. In DNA form, the CDR3 reads TGTGCCAGCAGTCGACCTAGGGGGCAGGTCACTGAAGCTTTCTTT.